This T cell receptor beta chain appears in the sequencing data of a study of blood T cells in healthy people across ages. Primed by a sample-barcoded 5' primer and a J-beta primer mix, a second PCR proceeded for about 7 to 12 cycles. Every sample gave at least 2.5 million paired-end reads containing CDR3. TCRdb recomputed calls from the 5' RACE reads with MiXCR, one row per CDR3 protein. The sample lists around 1.7 million distinct CDR3 sequences, roughly 27% occurring once. In its sample, this clonotype was seen a few times. Sequencing was done on a sample of blood. The clonotype comes from a woman aged 25 to 39 in good health.

The CDR3 is CASSSGPLEAFF. As DNA, the CDR3 is TGTGCCAGCAGTTCGGGTCCCCTCGAAGCTTTCTTT. V gene TRBV28 combines with J gene TRBJ1-1, with unresolved D. The CDR3 has 12 residues. V was shortened by 4 bases and J by 8 bases, with 11 bases between the two germline ends. Looked up from germline, CDR1 is MDHEN and CDR2 is SYDVKM.